The sequence of this T cell receptor delta chain was determined in a study of human gamma delta and Vdelta1 T cells. Findings and limits, study-wide: Reportedly, Delta One T cells were polyclonal and broadly targeted acute myeloid leukemia.

TCRdb fed the PCR reads to CATT. The sample shows about 6,400 delta-chain clones, around two fifths of them seen only once. This CDR3 spans 18 amino acids. Germline CDR1 and CDR2: TSWWSYY and QGS. V lost 0 bases and J 5 bases, leaving 22 bases between the germline ends. A word on this clone: Its antigen remains unidentified.

This TCR came from a human donor in good health. The genes are TRDV1 and TRDJ1; D unclear. Specimen: Vdelta1 gamma-delta T cells from blood grown in culture (DOT cells). The CDR3 coding sequence is TGTGCTCTTGGGGAACTAGTCTCGCGGGCTTTGGGTTCGGATAAACTCATCTTT. It codes for CALGELVSRALGSDKLIF.